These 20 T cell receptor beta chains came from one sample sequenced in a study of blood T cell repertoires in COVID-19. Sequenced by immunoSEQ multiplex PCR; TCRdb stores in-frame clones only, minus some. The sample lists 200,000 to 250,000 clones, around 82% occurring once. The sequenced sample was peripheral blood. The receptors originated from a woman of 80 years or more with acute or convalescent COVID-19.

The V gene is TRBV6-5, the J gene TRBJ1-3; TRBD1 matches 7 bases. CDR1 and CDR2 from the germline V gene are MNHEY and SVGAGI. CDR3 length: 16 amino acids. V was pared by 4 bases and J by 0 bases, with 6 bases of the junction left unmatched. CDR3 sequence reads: CASSWRQGSSGNTIYF. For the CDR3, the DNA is TGTGCCAGCAGTTGGAGACAGGGCTCCTCTGGAAACACCATATATTTT.

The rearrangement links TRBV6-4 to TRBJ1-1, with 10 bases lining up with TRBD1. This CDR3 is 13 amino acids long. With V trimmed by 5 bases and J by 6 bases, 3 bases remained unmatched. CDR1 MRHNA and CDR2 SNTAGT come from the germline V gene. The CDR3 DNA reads TGTGCCAGCAGTAGGGACAGGGGATCTGAAGCTTTCTTT. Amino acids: CASSRDRGSEAFF.

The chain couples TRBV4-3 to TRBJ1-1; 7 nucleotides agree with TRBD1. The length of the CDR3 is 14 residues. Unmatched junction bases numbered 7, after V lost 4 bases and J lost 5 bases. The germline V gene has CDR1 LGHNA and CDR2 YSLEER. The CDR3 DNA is TGCGCCAGCAGCCTAGGACAGGAAGGGACTGAAGCTTTCTTT. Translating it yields CASSLGQEGTEAFF.

The CDR3 sequence: CASGRGSQPQHF. CDR3 DNA: TGTGCCAGCGGTCGGGGTAGTCAGCCCCAGCATTTT. The gene calls are TRBV12-3 or TRBV12-4 and TRBJ1-5; unclear D gene. This CDR3 spans 12 amino acids. Between the trimmed V and J ends, which lost 8 bases and 6 bases, there was a span of 11 bases.

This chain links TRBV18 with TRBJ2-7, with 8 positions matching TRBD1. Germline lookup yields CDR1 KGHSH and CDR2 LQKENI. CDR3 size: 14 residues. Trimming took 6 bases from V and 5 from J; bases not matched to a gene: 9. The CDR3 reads CASSLRGQSDEQYF. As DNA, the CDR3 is TGTGCCAGCTCCCTCAGGGGGCAGAGTGACGAGCAGTACTTC. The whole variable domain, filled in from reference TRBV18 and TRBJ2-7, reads NAGVMQNPRHLVRRRGQEARLRCSPMKGHSHVYWYRQLPEEGLKFMVYLQKENIIDESGMPKERFSAEFPKEGPSILRIQQVVRGDSAAYFCASSLRGQSDEQYFGPGTRLTVT.

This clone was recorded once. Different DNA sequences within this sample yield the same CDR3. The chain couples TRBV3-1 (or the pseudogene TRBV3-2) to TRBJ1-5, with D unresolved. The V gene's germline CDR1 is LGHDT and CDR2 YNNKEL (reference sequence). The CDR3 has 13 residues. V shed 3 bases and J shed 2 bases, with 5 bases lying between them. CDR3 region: CASSQRGNQPQHF. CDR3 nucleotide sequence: TGTGCCAGCAGCCAGAGGGGCAATCAGCCCCAGCATTTT.

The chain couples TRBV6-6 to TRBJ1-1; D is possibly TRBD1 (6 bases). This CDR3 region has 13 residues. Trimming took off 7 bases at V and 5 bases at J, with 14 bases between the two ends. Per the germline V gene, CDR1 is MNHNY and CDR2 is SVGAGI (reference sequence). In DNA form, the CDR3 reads TGTGCCAGCACCCCGACAGGAAGGACTGAAGCTTTCTTT. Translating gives CASTPTGRTEAFF.

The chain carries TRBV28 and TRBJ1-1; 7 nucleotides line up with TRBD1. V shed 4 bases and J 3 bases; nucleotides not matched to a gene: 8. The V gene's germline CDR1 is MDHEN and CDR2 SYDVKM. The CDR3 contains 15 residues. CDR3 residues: CASSSPGQSHTEAFF. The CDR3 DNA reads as TGTGCCAGCAGTTCACCGGGACAGAGCCACACTGAAGCTTTCTTT. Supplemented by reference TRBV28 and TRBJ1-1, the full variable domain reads DVKVTQSSRYLVKRTGEKVFLECVQDMDHENMFWYRQDPGLGLRLIYFSYDVKMKEKGDIPEGYSVSREKKERFSLILESASTNQTSMYLCASSSPGQSHTEAFFGQGTRLTVV.

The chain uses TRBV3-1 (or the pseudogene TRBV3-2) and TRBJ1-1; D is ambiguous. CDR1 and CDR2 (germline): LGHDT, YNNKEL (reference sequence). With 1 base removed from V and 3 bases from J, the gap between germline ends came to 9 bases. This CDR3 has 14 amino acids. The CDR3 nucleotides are TGTGCCAGCAGCCAAGCTGGTCCGGACACTGAAGCTTTCTTT. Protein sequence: CASSQAGPDTEAFF.

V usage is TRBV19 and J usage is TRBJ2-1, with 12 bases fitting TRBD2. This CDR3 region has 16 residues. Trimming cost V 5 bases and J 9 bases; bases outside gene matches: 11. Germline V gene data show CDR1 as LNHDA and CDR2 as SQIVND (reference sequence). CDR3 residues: CASSAGTSGRHGEQFF. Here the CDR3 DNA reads TGTGCCAGTAGTGCGGGGACTAGCGGGCGGCATGGTGAGCAGTTCTTC.

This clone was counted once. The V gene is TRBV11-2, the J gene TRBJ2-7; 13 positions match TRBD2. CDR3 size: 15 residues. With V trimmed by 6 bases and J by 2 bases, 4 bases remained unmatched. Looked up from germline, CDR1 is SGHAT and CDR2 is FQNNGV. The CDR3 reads CASSLTSGGAYEQYF. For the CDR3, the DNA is TGTGCCAGCAGTCTCACTAGCGGGGGGGCCTACGAGCAGTACTTC.

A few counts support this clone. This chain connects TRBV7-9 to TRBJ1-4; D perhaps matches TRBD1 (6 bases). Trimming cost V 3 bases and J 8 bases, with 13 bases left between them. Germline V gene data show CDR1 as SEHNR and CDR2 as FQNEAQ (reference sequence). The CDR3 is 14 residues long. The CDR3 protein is CASSLDSVGEKLFF. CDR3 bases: TGTGCCAGCAGCTTGGACAGCGTCGGAGAAAAACTGTTTTTT.

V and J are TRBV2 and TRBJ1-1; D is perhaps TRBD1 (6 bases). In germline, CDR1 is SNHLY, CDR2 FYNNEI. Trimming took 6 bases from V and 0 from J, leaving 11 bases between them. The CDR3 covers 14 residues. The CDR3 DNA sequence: TGTGCCAGCAGGGCGACAGGAGTGAACACTGAAGCTTTCTTT. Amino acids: CASRATGVNTEAFF.

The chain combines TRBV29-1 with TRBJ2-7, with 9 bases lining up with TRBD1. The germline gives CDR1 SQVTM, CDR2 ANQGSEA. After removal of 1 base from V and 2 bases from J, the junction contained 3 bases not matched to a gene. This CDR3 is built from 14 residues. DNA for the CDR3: TGCAGCGTTGAAGTACAGGGGGCCCCCTACGAGCAGTACTTC. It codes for CSVEVQGAPYEQYF.

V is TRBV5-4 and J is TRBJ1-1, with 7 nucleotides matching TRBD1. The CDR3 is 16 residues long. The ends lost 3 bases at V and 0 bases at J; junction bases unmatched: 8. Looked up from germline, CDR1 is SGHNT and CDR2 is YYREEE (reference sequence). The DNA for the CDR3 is TGTGCCAGCAGCTCCACAGGGGATGGCATGAACACTGAAGCTTTCTTT. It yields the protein CASSSTGDGMNTEAFF.

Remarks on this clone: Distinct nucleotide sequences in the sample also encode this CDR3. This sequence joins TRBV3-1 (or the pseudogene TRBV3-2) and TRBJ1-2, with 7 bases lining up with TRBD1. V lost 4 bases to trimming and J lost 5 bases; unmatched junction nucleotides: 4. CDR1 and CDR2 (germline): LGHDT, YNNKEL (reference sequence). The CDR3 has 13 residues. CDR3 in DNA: TGTGCCAGCAGCCTTGAGGGGGCGTATGGCTACACCTTC. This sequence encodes CASSLEGAYGYTF.

The CDR3 reads CASSELQGRVGSPLHF. As DNA, the CDR3 is TGTGCCAGCAGTGAACTCCAGGGCAGGGTGGGTTCACCCCTCCACTTT. This chain joins TRBV6-1 and TRBJ1-6; D is perhaps TRBD1 (5 bases). V shed 2 bases and J shed 9 bases, with 17 bases lying between them. The V gene's germline CDR1 is MNHNS and CDR2 SASEGT. There are 16 residues in the CDR3.

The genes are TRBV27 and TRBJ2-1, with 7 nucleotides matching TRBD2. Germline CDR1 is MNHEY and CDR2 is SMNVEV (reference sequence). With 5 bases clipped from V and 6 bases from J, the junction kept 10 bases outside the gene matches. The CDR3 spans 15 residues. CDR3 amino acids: CASSHRRGSSNEQFF. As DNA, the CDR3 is TGTGCCAGCAGTCATCGGCGCGGGAGCTCCAATGAGCAGTTCTTC.

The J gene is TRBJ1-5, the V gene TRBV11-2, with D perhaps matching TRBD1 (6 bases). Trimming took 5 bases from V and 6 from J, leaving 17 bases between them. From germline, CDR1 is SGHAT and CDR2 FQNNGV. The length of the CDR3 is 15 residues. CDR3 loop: CASSPAGGQGQPQHF. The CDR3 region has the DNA TGTGCCAGCAGCCCCGCCGGGGGGCAGGGTCAGCCCCAGCATTTT.

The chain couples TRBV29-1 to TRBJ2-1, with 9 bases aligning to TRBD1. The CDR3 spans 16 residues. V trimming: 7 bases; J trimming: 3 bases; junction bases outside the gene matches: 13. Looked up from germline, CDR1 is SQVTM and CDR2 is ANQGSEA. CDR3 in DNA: TGCAGCGCTGCTCGGCCCGGGACAGGGTACTACAATGAGCAGTTCTTC. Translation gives CSAARPGTGYYNEQFF.